What follows are 32 T cell receptor beta chains derived from one specimen sequenced in a study of T-cell memory formation after mild COVID-19 (dated by TCRdb to the early 2020s). Preparation of the library involved 5' RACE. Instrument used: Illumina NovaSeq 6000. In TCRdb, the public reads were trimmed at Q25 with fastp and aligned with MiXCR, with productive beta chains retained. Every entry covers one CDR3 protein and lists the most common genes and DNA from its rows. Here the sample has more than 350,000 distinct CDR3 sequences; approximately 15% occur a single time. The top ten hold roughly 21% of the sample. The sample was PBMCs or a T cell subset sorted from them (not recorded which). The receptor set was obtained from a man between 18 and 29 years old who had mild COVID-19 (a few samples of this study predate the infection). The sample titles of this study are shuffled in the database, so cell type and time point are left out; the donor was told from shared clones.

This clonotype was detected many times. The rearrangement joins TRBV12-3 or TRBV12-4 to TRBJ1-3; 7 bases fit TRBD1. The CDR3 covers 14 residues. The ends lost 6 bases at V and 0 bases at J; junction bases unmatched: 2. The CDR3 DNA reads as TGTGCCAGCAGCAGGGGGTCCTCTGGAAACACCATATATTTT. It yields the protein CASSRGSSGNTIYF.

The chain joins TRBV7-9 to TRBJ2-5, with TRBD1 identical over 7 bases. The CDR3 length is 15 residues. J lost 3 bases, V lost 5 bases, and 9 bases had no gene match. Germline assignment: CDR1 SEHNR and CDR2 FQNEAQ (reference sequence). CDR3 protein: CASSPTGTAEETQYF. CDR3 sequence (DNA): TGTGCCAGCAGCCCTACCGGGACAGCAGAAGAGACCCAGTACTTC.

The rearrangement uses TRBV6-5 and TRBJ2-5; D possibly corresponds to TRBD1 (6 bases). The CDR3 sequence is 15 residues long. CDR1 is MNHEY and CDR2 is SVGAGI in the germline V gene. V lost 8 bases, J lost 7 bases, and 23 bases lay in between. The CDR3 DNA follows: TGTGCCAGCGCGTTGACAGGAGGTCGGGGTACGACCCAGTACTTC. Encoded protein: CASALTGGRGTTQYF.

In this sample, this clonotype turned up a few times. The gene calls are TRBV5-1 and TRBJ2-4; perhaps TRBD2 as D (6 bases). CDR1 SGHRS and CDR2 YFSETQ come from the germline V gene. The V gene lost 1 base and the J gene lost 8 bases, with 10 bases spanning the gap. The CDR3 has 13 amino acids. CDR3 nucleotides: TGCGCCAGCAGCTTGACTAGCAGGGACATTCAGTACTTC. This sequence encodes CASSLTSRDIQYF.

This chain links TRBV3-1 with TRBJ1-2; no clear D gene. This CDR3 has 13 amino acids. The germline CDR1 and CDR2 sequences are LGHDT and YNNKEL (reference sequence). Trimming took 6 bases from V and 6 from J, leaving 14 bases between them. The CDR3 DNA sequence: TGTGCCAGCAGGTCGCCTTTGGGCCATGGCTACACCTTC. Translated, it gives CASRSPLGHGYTF.

In this sample, this clonotype turned up many times. The chain carries TRBV7-9 and TRBJ2-7, with D perhaps matching TRBD1 or TRBD2 (5 bases each). Looked up from germline, CDR1 is SEHNR and CDR2 is FQNEAQ (reference sequence). V lost 5 bases and J 8 bases, leaving 13 bases between the germline ends. This CDR3 has 12 residues. Here the CDR3 reads CASSLDYRKQYF. The CDR3 nucleotides read TGTGCCAGCAGCCTAGACTACAGGAAGCAGTACTTC.

A few counts support this clonotype. The chain's CDR3 is CSADPRGGPTDTQYF. The CDR3 DNA reads TGCAGTGCCGACCCGAGAGGGGGCCCCACAGATACGCAGTATTTT. The V and J genes are TRBV20-1 and TRBJ2-3; 7 bases are a match to TRBD1. Trimming took 6 bases from V and 2 from J; bases not matched to a gene: 11. Germline CDR1 and CDR2: DFQATT and SNEGSKA (reference sequence). CDR3 size: 15 residues.

V gene TRBV5-1 combines with J gene TRBJ1-5; D not resolved. Germline lookup yields CDR1 SGHRS and CDR2 YFSETQ. This CDR3 spans 13 amino acids. V was trimmed by 4 bases and J by 5 bases, leaving 10 bases between them. Here the CDR3 DNA reads TGCGCCAGCAGCCCCTACTCGGATCAGCCCCAGCATTTT. It translates to CASSPYSDQPQHF. The whole variable domain, filled in from reference TRBV5-1 and TRBJ1-5, reads KAGVTQTPRYLIKTRGQQVTLSCSPISGHRSVSWYQQTPGQGLQFLFEYFSETQRNKGNFPGRFSGRQFSNSRSEMNVSTLELGDSALYLCASSPYSDQPQHFGDGTRLSIL.

The chain uses TRBV20-1 and TRBJ2-5, with D possibly being TRBD1 or TRBD2 (5 bases each). The CDR3 runs to 12 residues. The germline V gene has CDR1 DFQATT and CDR2 SNEGSKA (reference sequence). The V end was cut by 3 bases, the J end by 5 bases, with 10 bases between. DNA of the CDR3: TGCAGTGCTAGCGGGGCTTCCGAGACCCAGTACTTC. The encoded protein is CSASGASETQYF.

CDR3: CASSQEGSQNNEQFF. The CDR3 DNA reads as TGCGCCAGCAGCCAAGAAGGGTCCCAGAACAATGAGCAGTTCTTC. V is TRBV4-1 and J is TRBJ2-1; the D is unclear. CDR3 length equals 15 residues. Trimming removed 0 bases at V and 5 bases at J, with 11 bases between. CDR1 and CDR2 from the germline V gene are MGHRA and YSYEKL.

This chain connects TRBV3-1 to TRBJ1-6, with D uncertain. From germline, CDR1 is LGHDT and CDR2 YNNKEL (reference sequence). This CDR3 comprises 13 residues. Trimming left V 3 bases short and J 8 bases short, with 8 bases between. The CDR3 loop reads CASSQNTDSPLHF. The CDR3 DNA follows: TGTGCCAGCAGCCAGAACACAGATTCACCCCTCCACTTT.

The rearrangement joins TRBV7-9 to TRBJ1-1; D is unclear. Germline V gene sequence: CDR1 SEHNR, CDR2 FQNEAQ (reference sequence). The CDR3 is 13 residues long. The ends were cut back, 5 bases at V and 3 bases at J, with 10 bases in the middle. CDR3 in DNA: TGTGCCAGCAGCCCCCCCAGGTACACTGAAGCTTTCTTT. Protein sequence: CASSPPRYTEAFF.

In its sample, this clonotype was seen a few times. The junction and the germline gene differ at one end; a read error may be behind it. The rearrangement links TRBV7-7 to TRBJ2-1; no clear D gene. Germline loops: CDR1 SSHAT, CDR2 FNYEAQ (reference sequence). The CDR3 is made up of 14 amino acids. This CDR3 reads CASSLSLVVGEQFF. The CDR3 DNA follows: TGTGCTAGCAGCTTAAGCCTTGTGGTTGGGGAGCAGTTCTTC. Supplemented by reference TRBV7-7 and TRBJ2-1, the full variable domain reads GAGVSQSPRYKVTKRGQDVTLRCDPISSHATLYWYQQALGQGPEFLTYFNYEAQPDKSGLPSDRFSAERPEGSISTLTIQRTEQRDSAMYRCASSLSLVVGEQFFGPGTRLTVL.

This clonotype occurred a few times. The rearrangement uses TRBV4-2 and TRBJ2-1; 8 bases fit TRBD1. Germline lookup yields CDR1 LGHNA and CDR2 YNFKEQ. V lost 0 bases to trimming and J lost 6 bases; unmatched junction nucleotides: 4. The CDR3 runs 15 residues. The CDR3 DNA sequence: TGTGCCAGCAGCCAAGATCCAACAGGGGGCAATGAGCAGTTCTTC. Translating it yields CASSQDPTGGNEQFF.

A few counts support this clonotype. CDR3 sequence reads: CASSRDGEETQYF. The DNA for the CDR3 is TGTGCCAGCAGCCGGGACGGGGAAGAGACCCAGTACTTC. This sequence joins TRBV6-2 or TRBV6-3 and TRBJ2-5; D may correspond to TRBD1 or TRBD2 (5 bases each). Between the trimmed V and J ends, which lost 6 bases and 3 bases, there was a span of 11 bases. Germline values: CDR1 MNHEY, CDR2 SVGEGT. The CDR3 totals 13 residues.

The chain employs TRBV10-3 and TRBJ2-3, with D possibly TRBD1 on 6 matching bases. CDR1 is ENHRY, CDR2 SYGVKD, per germline. V lost 5 bases and J lost 4, with 16 bases in between. The CDR3 contains 15 residues. CDR3: CAISPAGAGADTQYF. As DNA, the CDR3 is TGTGCCATCAGTCCGGCAGGGGCAGGGGCAGATACGCAGTATTTT.

The genes are TRBV7-9 and TRBJ1-1; TRBD1 aligns across 10 bases. Germline CDR1 reads SEHNR; CDR2 reads FQNEAQ (reference sequence). V trimming: 7 bases; J trimming: 3 bases; junction bases outside the gene matches: 2. This CDR3 is built from 13 residues. CDR3: CASMTGGYTEAFF. The CDR3 DNA reads as TGTGCCAGCATGACAGGGGGCTACACTGAAGCTTTCTTT. Combining the CDR3 with reference TRBV7-9 and TRBJ1-1 gives the whole variable domain DTGVSQNPRHKITKRGQNVTFRCDPISEHNRLYWYRQTLGQGPEFLTYFQNEAQLEKSRLLSDRFSAERPKGSFSTLEIQRTEQGDSAMYLCASMTGGYTEAFFGQGTRLTVV.

Only a few counts were recorded for this clonotype. The chain recombines TRBV4-1 with TRBJ2-1; D uncertain. Trimming shortened V by 0 bases and J by 0 bases, and 9 bases separated the two germline ends. Germline V gives CDR1 MGHRA, CDR2 YSYEKL. This CDR3 has 16 amino acids. The CDR3 region has the DNA TGCGCCAGCAGCCAAGATCCGAGTAGCTCCTACAATGAGCAGTTCTTC. This encodes CASSQDPSSSYNEQFF.

In this sample, this clonotype turned up a few times. This chain joins TRBV7-8 and TRBJ1-5; D possibly corresponds to TRBD1 (5 bases). Germline loops: CDR1 SGHVS, CDR2 FQNEAQ. Trimming removed 5 bases at V and 7 bases at J, with 18 bases between. CDR3 length: 15 amino acids. DNA of the CDR3: TGTGCCAGCAGCCTATCACAGGCGGGTGAACAGCCCCAGCATTTT. This codes for CASSLSQAGEQPQHF.

The chain combines TRBV10-3 with TRBJ2-1; the D call may be TRBD1 or TRBD2 (5 bases each). The germline gives CDR1 ENHRY, CDR2 SYGVKD. The CDR3 has 14 residues. With 3 bases removed from V and 7 bases from J, the gap between germline ends came to 13 bases. CDR3 coding DNA: TGTGCCATCAGTGACGGGACCCGGAGTAATGAGCAGTTCTTC. This translates into CAISDGTRSNEQFF.

The chain is built from TRBV7-2 and TRBJ1-5; D gene uncertain. In germline, CDR1 is SGHTA, CDR2 FQGNSA. The ends were cut back, 5 bases at V and 6 bases at J, with 11 bases in the middle. The CDR3 loop spans 13 amino acids. The CDR3 protein is CASSPNFGQPQHF. The CDR3 DNA reads TGTGCCAGCAGCCCCAATTTCGGTCAGCCCCAGCATTTT.

The chain joins TRBV6-2 or TRBV6-3 to TRBJ1-2; D remains unclear. Deletions cut 9 bases from V and 2 bases from J, with 16 bases between. The CDR3 runs 14 residues. Looked up from germline, CDR1 is MNHEY and CDR2 is SVGEGT. The CDR3 region is CASTELGTNYGYTF. CDR3 DNA sequence: TGTGCCAGTACGGAACTAGGAACCAACTATGGCTACACCTTC.

The chain uses TRBV20-1 and TRBJ1-6, with D perhaps matching TRBD1 (6 bases). V was clipped by 5 bases and J by 10 bases, with 12 bases between them. Germline CDR1 reads DFQATT; CDR2 reads SNEGSKA (reference sequence). The CDR3 runs to 12 residues. Written as DNA, the CDR3 is TGCAGTGCTGACAGGATCCGCTCACCCCTCCACTTT. Its translation: CSADRIRSPLHF.

V usage is TRBV4-3 and J usage is TRBJ1-1; D gene ambiguous. The CDR3 length is 18 residues. V dropped 0 bases and J dropped 0 bases, with 17 bases sitting between them. Germline V lookup: CDR1 LGHNA, CDR2 YSLEER. In DNA form, the CDR3 reads TGCGCCAGCAGCCAAGATAGTCGGTCGCGGGCGATGAACACTGAAGCTTTCTTT. This gives the protein CASSQDSRSRAMNTEAFF.

The CDR3 coding sequence is TGTGCCAGCAGCTTAGTTGGGGGGATCACCGGGGAGCTGTTTTTT. Its protein is CASSLVGGITGELFF. This sequence joins TRBV7-6 and TRBJ2-2, with D perhaps TRBD2 (6 bases). Germline-derived CDR1 and CDR2 are SGHVS and FNYEAQ. V dropped 1 base and J dropped 4 bases, with 10 bases sitting between them. The CDR3 is 15 amino acids.

The chain couples TRBV20-1 to TRBJ2-1; TRBD2 agrees at 12 bases. J gave up 5 bases and V 1 base, and 0 bases lay outside the gene matches. This CDR3 comprises 14 residues. Germline CDR1 is DFQATT and CDR2 is SNEGSKA (reference sequence). The CDR3 loop is CSARGTSGNNEQFF. CDR3 nucleotides: TGCAGTGCTAGAGGGACTAGCGGGAACAATGAGCAGTTCTTC.

This clonotype was detected a few times. V is TRBV7-2 and J is TRBJ2-5, with a tentative D call TRBD1 (6 bases). V lost 4 bases, J lost 11 bases, and 17 bases lay in between. This CDR3 contains 13 residues. CDR1 SGHTA and CDR2 FQGNSA come from the germline V gene. The CDR3 nucleotides read TGTGCCAGCAGCTCCTCCGGACCAGGGGTTCAGTACTTC. It codes for CASSSSGPGVQYF. The entire variable domain, with the rest obtained from reference TRBV7-2 and TRBJ2-5, is as follows: GAGVSQSPSNKVTEKGKDVELRCDPISGHTALYWYRQSLGQGLEFLIYFQGNSAPDKSGLPSDRFSAERTGGSVSTLTIQRTQQEDSAVYLCASSSSGPGVQYFGPGTRLLVL.

The chain links TRBV4-1 to TRBJ2-3; 7 nucleotides match TRBD2. Germline V gene lookup returns CDR1 MGHRA and CDR2 YSYEKL. The length of the CDR3 is 16 residues. V gave up 4 bases and J gave up 2 bases; unmatched junction bases: 9. This chain's CDR3 is CASSRGGGGSTDTQYF. The CDR3 DNA reads TGCGCCAGCAGCCGAGGTGGGGGGGGTTCCACAGATACGCAGTATTTT.

The chain recombines TRBV7-9 with TRBJ2-7; D call uncertain. This CDR3 is built from 14 residues. Looked up from germline, CDR1 is SEHNR and CDR2 is FQNEAQ (reference sequence). The V and J ends lost 1 base and 2 bases respectively, with 9 bases between them. The CDR3 DNA follows: TGTGCCAGCAGCTTAGATCTACTGACCTACGAGCAGTACGTC. Its translation is CASSLDLLTYEQYV.

This clonotype was seen more than once but under ten times. The chain recombines TRBV4-1 with TRBJ1-4, with D unclear. V shed 2 bases and J shed 6 bases, with 4 bases lying between them. The germline gives CDR1 MGHRA, CDR2 YSYEKL. This CDR3 spans 12 amino acids. CDR3 amino acids: CASSQPYEKLFF. In DNA form, the CDR3 reads TGCGCCAGCAGCCAACCATATGAAAAACTGTTTTTT.

This chain uses TRBV2 with TRBJ2-5; D uncertain. CDR1 is SNHLY, CDR2 FYNNEI, per germline. The CDR3 extends over 11 amino acids. Trimming took 6 bases from V and 5 from J, leaving 7 bases between them. The CDR3 sequence is CASRGYETQYF. The CDR3 DNA follows: TGTGCCAGCAGGGGGTATGAGACCCAGTACTTC.

This clonotype was observed at least ten times. The chain joins TRBV4-3 to TRBJ2-7, with D perhaps matching TRBD1 or TRBD2 (5 bases each). Germline V lookup: CDR1 LGHNA, CDR2 YSLEER. There are 16 residues in the CDR3. With 3 bases removed from V and 3 bases from J, the gap between germline ends came to 18 bases. In nucleotides, the CDR3 is TGCGCCAGCAGCCAGGTACCGGGACCCACGATCTACGAGCAGTACTTC. This encodes CASSQVPGPTIYEQYF.